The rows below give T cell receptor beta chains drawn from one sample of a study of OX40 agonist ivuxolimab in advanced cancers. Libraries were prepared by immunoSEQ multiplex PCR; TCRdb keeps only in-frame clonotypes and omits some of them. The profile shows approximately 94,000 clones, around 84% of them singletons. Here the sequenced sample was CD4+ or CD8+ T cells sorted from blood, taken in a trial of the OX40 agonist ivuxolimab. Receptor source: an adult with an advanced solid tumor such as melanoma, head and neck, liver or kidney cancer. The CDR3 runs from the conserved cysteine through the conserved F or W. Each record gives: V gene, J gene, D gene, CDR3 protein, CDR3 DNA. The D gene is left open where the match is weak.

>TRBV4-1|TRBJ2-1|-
CASSQAVLAGHSSYNEQFF
TGCGCCAGCAGCCAAGCTGTTCTGGCGGGACACAGCTCCTACAATGAGCAGTTCTTC
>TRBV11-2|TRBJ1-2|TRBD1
CASSPRGQGGYGYTF
TGTGCCAGCAGCCCACGAGGACAGGGGGGTTATGGCTACACCTTC
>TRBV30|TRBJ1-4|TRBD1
CAWSGQGPGELFF
TGTGCCTGGAGTGGACAGGGGCCTGGGGAACTGTTTTTT
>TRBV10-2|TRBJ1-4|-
CASGESPGTYPEKLFF
TGCGCCAGCGGGGAGAGCCCCGGGACTTACCCCGAAAAACTGTTTTTT
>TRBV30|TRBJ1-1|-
CAWSDGRMNTEAFF
TGTGCCTGGAGTGATGGCAGGATGAACACTGAGGCTTTCTTT
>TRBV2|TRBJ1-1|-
CASRRQEAFF
TGTGCCAGCCGCCGACAGGAAGCTTTCTTT
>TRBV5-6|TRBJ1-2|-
CASSFGALGDYGYTF
TGTGCCAGCAGCTTTGGAGCCTTAGGCGACTATGGCTACACCTTC
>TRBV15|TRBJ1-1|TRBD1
CATSRDRGQGGTEAFF
TGTGCCACCAGCAGAGATCGGGGACAGGGAGGAACTGAAGCTTTCTTT
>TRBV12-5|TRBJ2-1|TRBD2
CASVSIAGVSYNEQFF
TGTGCTAGTGTTAGCATAGCGGGGGTCTCCTACAATGAGCAGTTCTTC
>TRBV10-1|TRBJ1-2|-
CASSDSQGGGYTF
TGCGCCAGCAGTGATTCACAGGGTGGCGGCTACACCTTC
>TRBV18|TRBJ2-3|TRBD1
CASSPSRQGTDTQYF
TGTGCCAGCTCACCTTCGAGACAGGGTACAGATACGCAGTATTTT